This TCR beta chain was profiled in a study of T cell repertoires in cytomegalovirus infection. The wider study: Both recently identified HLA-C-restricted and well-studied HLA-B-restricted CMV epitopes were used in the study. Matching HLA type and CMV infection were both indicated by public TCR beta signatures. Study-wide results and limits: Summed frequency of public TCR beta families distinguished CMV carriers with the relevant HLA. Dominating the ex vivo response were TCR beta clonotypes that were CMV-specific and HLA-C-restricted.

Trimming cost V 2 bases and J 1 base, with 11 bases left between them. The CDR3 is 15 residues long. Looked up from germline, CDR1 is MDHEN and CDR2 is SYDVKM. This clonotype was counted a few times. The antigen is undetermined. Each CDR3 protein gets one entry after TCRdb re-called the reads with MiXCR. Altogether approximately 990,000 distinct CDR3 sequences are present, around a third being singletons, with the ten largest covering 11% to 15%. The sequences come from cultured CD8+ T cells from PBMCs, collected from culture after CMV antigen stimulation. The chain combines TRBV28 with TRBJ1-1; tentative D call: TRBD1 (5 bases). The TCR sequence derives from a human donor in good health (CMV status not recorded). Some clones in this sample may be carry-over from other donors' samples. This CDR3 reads CASSLLGVGNTEAFF. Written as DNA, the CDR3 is TGTGCCAGCAGTTTACTGGGGGTAGGGAACACTGAAGCTTTCTTT. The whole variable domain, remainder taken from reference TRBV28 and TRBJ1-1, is DVKVTQSSRYLVKRTGEKVFLECVQDMDHENMFWYRQDPGLGLRLIYFSYDVKMKEKGDIPEGYSVSREKKERFSLILESASTNQTSMYLCASSLLGVGNTEAFFGQGTRLTVV.